This T cell receptor beta chain was sequenced during a study of cytotoxic CD8 clonotypes in ibrutinib-treated CLL. Overall study: Investigators collected response samples after a median about 12 months of treatment, range 6 to 36.

With cryopreserved PBMCs as the source, 1.5 to 2.5 micrograms of genomic DNA went to TCR beta libraries. The table lists this clone with a count of one. The antigen remains unidentified. Notes on the study in general: The clonality went up when patients responded to ibrutinib and dropped back toward baseline at progression. The study found public clonotypes uncommon, contracting or stable on treatment.

Profiling relied on immunoSEQ multiplex PCR, and the TCRdb table lists in-frame clones only, not all of them. Here the sample spans roughly 190,000 clones, about 72% being singletons. The length of the CDR3 is 13 residues. Germline lookup yields CDR1 SGHTA and CDR2 FQGNSA. The sequences come from PBMCs, collected after 24 months of ibrutinib treatment. The gene calls are TRBV7-2 and TRBJ1-5; no reliable D call. This TCR derives from a human donor with chronic lymphocytic leukemia. The DNA for the CDR3 is TGTGCAATCGGTCTGGGTCCAAATCAGCCCCAGCATTTT. This encodes CAIGLGPNQPQHF.